A selection of T cell receptor beta chains follows, all from one sample in a study of blood T cells in healthy people across ages. TCRdb recomputed calls from the 5' RACE reads with MiXCR, one row per CDR3 protein. The sample has approximately 800,000 distinct CDR3 sequences; about 37% are singletons. Sequencing was performed on blood. Receptor source: a man between 18 and 29 years old in good health. CDR3s include the opening cysteine and the closing phenylalanine or tryptophan. D genes are given only for firm matches. Rows give clone size only sometimes, using once, few, many, or a class for an expanded clone.

TRBV4-2	NA	TRBJ1-2	TRBD1	CASSQDRTGDYGYTF	TGTGCCAGCAGCCAAGATAGGACAGGGGACTATGGCTACACCTTC
TRBV24-1	NA	TRBJ2-1	NA	CATSALGGAEQFF	TGTGCCACCAGTGCACTAGGGGGTGCTGAGCAGTTCTTC
TRBV20-1	NA	TRBJ2-7	NA	CSANWVSYNEQYF	TGCAGTGCTAACTGGGTCTCCTACAATGAGCAGTACTTC
TRBV7-9	few	TRBJ1-2	NA	CASSLASGAIYGYTF	TGTGCCAGCAGCTTAGCGTCGGGGGCTATCTATGGCTACACCTTC
TRBV20-1	many	TRBJ2-1	TRBD2	CSAPRASGVNEQFF	TGCAGTGCGCCTCGGGCTAGCGGGGTAAATGAGCAGTTCTTC
TRBV20-1	few	TRBJ2-2	NA	CSARDGTGTGELFF	TGCAGTGCTAGAGATGGGACTGGCACCGGGGAGCTGTTTTTT
TRBV7-6	NA	TRBJ2-7	NA	CASSLGSREEIYEQYF	TGTGCCAGCAGCTTAGGTTCTAGGGAGGAAATCTACGAGCAGTACTTC
TRBV29-1	NA	TRBJ2-2	TRBD2	CSCRGGTNTGELFF	TGCAGTTGCCGCGGGGGGACGAACACCGGGGAGCTGTTTTTT
TRBV10-3	many	TRBJ2-5	NA	CAISESRQEETQYF	TGTGCCATCAGTGAGTCTAGACAGGAAGAGACCCAGTACTTC
TRBV29-1	NA	TRBJ2-7	TRBD2	CSVGSGTNEQYF	TGCAGCGTTGGTAGCGGGACCAACGAGCAGTACTTC
TRBV20-1	NA	TRBJ2-3	TRBD1	CSAHRRDRGLTDTQYF	TGCAGTGCCCACCGCCGGGACAGGGGACTCACAGATACGCAGTATTTT
TRBV5-5	few	TRBJ2-7	NA	CASSGRAIDEQYF	TGTGCCAGCAGTGGAAGAGCGATCGACGAGCAGTACTTC
TRBV7-9	NA	TRBJ2-7	TRBD1	CASTLGDRGSYEQYF	TGTGCCAGCACCTTGGGGGACAGGGGTTCCTACGAGCAGTACTTC
TRBV12-3/TRBV12-4	NA	TRBJ1-2	NA	CASSFGRGYGYTF	TGTGCCAGCAGTTTCGGCAGGGGCTATGGCTACACCTTC
TRBV2	NA	TRBJ1-2	TRBD1	CASGEQGARKFGYTF	TGTGCCAGCGGCGAACAGGGGGCGAGGAAATTTGGCTACACCTTC
TRBV20-1	NA	TRBJ2-3	NA	CSARPGTRGLDTQYF	TGCAGTGCTCGGCCCGGGACCCGCGGACTGGATACGCAGTATTTT
TRBV12-3/TRBV12-4	NA	TRBJ1-3	NA	CASRRVGRGIGNTIYF	TGTGCCAGCAGACGCGTGGGCAGGGGAATTGGAAACACCATATATTTT
TRBV15	once	TRBJ2-5	NA	CATSRDLSGSTQETQYF	TGTGCCACCAGCAGAGATCTATCAGGCAGCACCCAAGAGACCCAGTACTTC
TRBV12-3/TRBV12-4	NA	TRBJ1-6	TRBD1	CASSVTGVNSPLHF	TGTGCCAGCAGTGTAACAGGGGTGAATTCACCCCTCCACTTT
TRBV14	NA	TRBJ1-5	NA	CVGRANSNQPQHF	TGTGTAGGCAGGGCCAATAGCAATCAGCCCCAGCATTTT
TRBV7-9	NA	TRBJ1-2	NA	CASNLLTGSDYGYTF	TGTGCCAGCAACCTTTTAACAGGGTCAGACTATGGCTACACCTTC
TRBV28	NA	TRBJ2-5	NA	CASMRVETQYF	TGTGCCAGCATGAGGGTGGAGACCCAGTACTTC
TRBV11-2	NA	TRBJ2-1	TRBD2	CASSSSGGVRNEQFF	TGTGCCAGCAGCTCAAGCGGGGGGGTTAGGAATGAGCAGTTCTTC
TRBV14	NA	TRBJ1-5	NA	CASSQDVDSNQPQHF	TGTGCCAGCAGCCAAGATGTCGATAGCAATCAGCCCCAGCATTTT
TRBV3-1	NA	TRBJ1-1	NA	CASSQGGAGDTEAFF	TGTGCCAGCAGCCAAGGGGGCGCGGGGGACACTGAAGCTTTCTTT
TRBV10-2	NA	TRBJ1-2	TRBD1	CASSGDRGIGYTF	TGCGCCAGCAGTGGAGACAGGGGAATAGGCTACACCTTC
TRBV20-1	once	TRBJ1-6	NA	CSATAQGGAPLHF	TGCAGTGCTACAGCCCAGGGAGGTGCACCCCTCCACTTT
TRBV6-5	few	TRBJ2-7	NA	CASSYSGASSYNEQYF	TGTGCCAGCAGTTACTCGGGGGCCAGCTCCTACAATGAGCAGTACTTC
TRBV25-1	NA	TRBJ1-6	NA	CASSGPAQGQVPLHF	TGTGCCAGCAGTGGGCCGGCACAGGGACAAGTGCCCCTCCACTTT
TRBV7-9	NA	TRBJ2-5	NA	CASRDVNEQYF	TGTGCCAGCCGGGACGTCAATGAGCAGTACTTC
TRBV7-2	many	TRBJ2-7	NA	CASSLNTPYEQYF	TGTGCCAGCAGCTTAAATACGCCCTACGAGCAGTACTTC
TRBV4-1	few	TRBJ2-5	TRBD2	CASSQGRLARGETQYF	TGCGCCAGCAGCCAAGGACGACTAGCGAGGGGGGAGACCCAGTACTTC
TRBV12-3/TRBV12-4	NA	TRBJ2-3	NA	CASSPTGPNSPQYF	TGTGCCAGCAGTCCCACCGGTCCCAACTCTCCCCAGTATTTT
TRBV4-3	few	TRBJ1-5	NA	CASSPVARGNQPQHF	TGCGCCAGCAGCCCGGTGGCTAGGGGCAATCAGCCCCAGCATTTT
TRBV20-1	few	TRBJ1-2	NA	CSARGWDTYGYTF	TGCAGTGCTAGAGGGTGGGATACCTATGGCTACACCTTC
TRBV29-1	once	TRBJ2-7	NA	CSVVGAAYNEQYF	TGCAGCGTTGTTGGCGCGGCCTACAATGAGCAGTACTTC
TRBV15	NA	TRBJ2-3	NA	CATSRRKGGGDTQYF	TGTGCCACCAGCAGACGGAAGGGGGGCGGAGATACGCAGTATTTT
TRBV12-3/TRBV12-4	NA	TRBJ2-3	NA	CASSPLGDNTDTQYF	TGTGCCAGCAGCCCACTCGGGGATAACACAGATACGCAGTATTTT
TRBV12-3/TRBV12-4	many	TRBJ1-2	NA	CASSLDINYGYTF	TGTGCCAGCAGTTTAGATATAAACTATGGCTACACCTTC
TRBV28	NA	TRBJ2-7	TRBD1	CASSSGTADEQYF	TGTGCCAGCAGTTCGGGGACAGCCGACGAGCAGTACTTC